This note documents a single T cell receptor (beta chain) sequence. What it recognizes is unknown. These data belong to a study of T cell responses to AZD1222 COVID-19 vaccine. General observations from the study: Spike-specific TCR breadth rose after two AZD1222 doses, and depth rose as well. No repertoire was sampled before or during the peak T cell response, only after it. Females made up more of the donors, who were largely white British, and clonal diversity may have come out too low.

Assay used: immunoSEQ multiplex PCR; TCRdb lists only in-frame clones, some missing. This table holds 150,000 or so clones. V dropped 5 bases and J dropped 5 bases, with 19 bases sitting between them. Germline-derived CDR1 and CDR2 are SGHTA and FQGNSA. The CDR3 sequence is 16 residues long. This sequence joins TRBV7-2 and TRBJ2-1; D tentatively reads TRBD1 or TRBD2 (7 bases each). The source material was peripheral blood. This clonotype originated in an adult in good health. As DNA, the CDR3 is TGTGCCAGCAGCCCCCCCAGGGGGGGCCTTCACAATGAGCAGTTCTTC. Its protein is CASSPPRGGLHNEQFF.